Below are 30 T cell receptor beta chains sequenced from a single sample in a study of T cell responses to AZD1222 COVID-19 vaccine. The protocol was immunoSEQ multiplex PCR, while the TCRdb copy is restricted to in-frame clones and leaves out a portion. The repertoire holds tens of thousands of clones, with about 80% as singletons. The sample was peripheral blood, taken on day 0 of AZD1222 vaccination. These receptor sequences come from an adult in good health.

This clone was observed a few times. This sequence joins TRBV10-3 and TRBJ1-6, with TRBD1 identical over 10 bases. CDR1 and CDR2 (germline): ENHRY, SYGVKD. This CDR3 has 14 residues. V shed 5 bases and J 7 bases; nucleotides not matched to a gene: 2. The CDR3 coding sequence is TGTGCCATCAGTCAGGGACAGGGGAATTCACCCCTCCACTTT. This encodes CAISQGQGNSPLHF.

This chain uses TRBV20-1 with TRBJ2-5, with 7 bases fitting TRBD2. J gave up 5 bases and V 3 bases, and 9 bases lay outside the gene matches. CDR1 and CDR2 (germline): DFQATT, SNEGSKA (reference sequence). This CDR3 region has 14 residues. The CDR3 DNA reads TGCAGTGCTAGTCCAGCGGGGCCCAGGGAGACCCAGTACTTC. The encoded protein is CSASPAGPRETQYF.

The chain couples TRBV6-6 to TRBJ1-1; no firm D call. Between the trimmed V and J ends, which lost 0 bases and 2 bases, there was a span of 7 bases. Germline CDR1 reads MNHNY; CDR2 reads SVGAGI (reference sequence). This CDR3 is built from 14 residues. The CDR3 is CASSYSAYNTEAFF. CDR3 DNA sequence: TGTGCCAGCAGTTACTCCGCTTACAACACTGAAGCTTTCTTT.

This rearrangement joins TRBV5-1 to TRBJ2-1; TRBD2 matches 16 bases. V lost 4 bases to trimming and J lost 8 bases; unmatched junction nucleotides: 6. CDR1 and CDR2 from the germline V gene are SGHRS and YFSETQ. This CDR3 is 16 amino acids long. The CDR3 reads CASSQAGTSGGDEQFF. CDR3 coding DNA: TGCGCCAGCAGCCAAGCCGGGACTAGCGGGGGGGATGAGCAGTTCTTC.

This chain connects TRBV6-5 to TRBJ2-5; no firm D call. Germline V gene lookup returns CDR1 MNHEY and CDR2 SVGAGI. CDR3 length: 13 amino acids. Trimming removed 7 bases from V and 2 bases from J, with 11 bases in between. CDR3 DNA: TGTGCCAGCATGGGTTGGGGACAAGAGACCCAGTACTTC. Protein: CASMGWGQETQYF.

The CDR3 loop is CASLRDRGTYEQYF. The CDR3 region has the DNA TGTGCCAGCCTCCGGGACAGGGGCACCTACGAGCAGTACTTC. V and J are TRBV6-5 and TRBJ2-7; TRBD1 aligns across 10 bases. CDR1 and CDR2 from the germline V gene are MNHEY and SVGAGI. This CDR3 has 14 residues. Trimming took 8 bases from V and 2 from J; bases not matched to a gene: 6.

This chain links TRBV5-1 with TRBJ1-4, with D unclear. The germline V and J ends were trimmed by 5 bases and 5 bases, with 13 bases remaining between them. The CDR3 sequence is 14 residues long. The germline V gene encodes CDR1 SGHRS and CDR2 YFSETQ. CDR3 sequence: CASREQPGNEKLFF. The CDR3 DNA follows: TGCGCCAGCAGAGAACAACCCGGGAATGAAAAACTGTTTTTT. The full variable domain, completed using reference TRBV5-1 and TRBJ1-4, is KAGVTQTPRYLIKTRGQQVTLSCSPISGHRSVSWYQQTPGQGLQFLFEYFSETQRNKGNFPGRFSGRQFSNSRSEMNVSTLELGDSALYLCASREQPGNEKLFFGSGTQLSVL.

Regarding this clone: The junction and the germline gene differ at one end; a read error may be behind it. V is TRBV7-7 and J is TRBJ1-6; no reliable D call. Germline V gives CDR1 SSHAT, CDR2 FNYEAQ (reference sequence). This CDR3 is 16 amino acids long. The CDR3 DNA follows: TGTGCTAGCAGCCCACCCCTTTGTGCTTTTTATTCACCCCTCCACTTT. Protein product: CASSPPLCAFYSPLHF.

The chain is built from TRBV19 and TRBJ1-2, with TRBD1 matching over 9 bases. The V and J ends lost 3 bases and 8 bases, in that order; junction bases with no gene match: 13. In germline, CDR1 is LNHDA, CDR2 SQIVND (reference sequence). This CDR3 contains 16 residues. CDR3 region: CASSITGGRRESGYTF. The CDR3 coding sequence is TGTGCCAGTAGTATTACAGGGGGCCGGAGAGAAAGCGGCTACACCTTC.

This sequence joins TRBV2 and TRBJ1-1; D might be TRBD1 (6 bases). CDR3 length: 14 amino acids. The ends were cut back, 8 bases at V and 1 base at J, with 14 bases in the middle. The germline CDR1 and CDR2 sequences are SNHLY and FYNNEI. The CDR3 spells CASYRQDRNTEAFF. The CDR3 DNA reads TGTGCCAGCTACCGACAGGACAGGAACACTGAAGCTTTCTTT.

The rearrangement uses TRBV19 and TRBJ2-7; 8 bases line up with TRBD1. Per germline, CDR1 LNHDA and CDR2 SQIVND (reference sequence). The CDR3 runs 13 residues. V lost 6 bases, J lost 3 bases, and 4 bases stayed unmatched. The CDR3 region is CASSRTGFYEQYF. The CDR3 DNA is TGTGCCAGTAGCAGGACAGGGTTCTACGAGCAGTACTTC.

The V gene is TRBV19, the J gene TRBJ1-6, with a possible D match to TRBD1 (5 bases). The V end lost 3 bases, the J end lost 9 bases, and 9 bases lay between the germline ends. This CDR3 comprises 13 residues. In germline, CDR1 is LNHDA, CDR2 SQIVND (reference sequence). In DNA form, the CDR3 reads TGTGCCAGTAGTATCCCAGGGACTTCACCCCTCCACTTT. It yields the protein CASSIPGTSPLHF. Drawing the rest from reference TRBV19 and TRBJ1-6, the complete variable domain is DGGITQSPKYLFRKEGQNVTLSCEQNLNHDAMYWYRQDPGQGLRLIYYSQIVNDFQKGDIAEGYSVSREKKESFPLTVTSAQKNPTAFYLCASSIPGTSPLHFGNGTRLTVT.

The rearrangement joins TRBV19 to TRBJ1-5; 7 nucleotides align to TRBD1. Germline-derived CDR1 and CDR2 are LNHDA and SQIVND (reference sequence). CDR3 length: 16 amino acids. After removal of 4 bases from V and 0 bases from J, the junction contained 6 bases not matched to a gene. The CDR3 nucleotides are TGTGCCAGTAGTAAAACAGGGGCGCGTAGCAATCAGCCCCAGCATTTT. Encoded protein: CASSKTGARSNQPQHF.

The chain employs TRBV19 and TRBJ1-1, with 7 bases fitting TRBD1. With 4 bases clipped from V and 0 bases from J, the junction kept 5 bases outside the gene matches. This CDR3 spans 15 amino acids. Looked up from germline, CDR1 is LNHDA and CDR2 is SQIVND (reference sequence). Here the CDR3 reads CASSRRDRLNTEAFF. CDR3 nucleotide sequence: TGTGCCAGTAGTAGAAGGGACAGACTGAACACTGAAGCTTTCTTT. Together with reference TRBV19 and TRBJ1-1, the CDR3 gives the full variable domain: DGGITQSPKYLFRKEGQNVTLSCEQNLNHDAMYWYRQDPGQGLRLIYYSQIVNDFQKGDIAEGYSVSREKKESFPLTVTSAQKNPTAFYLCASSRRDRLNTEAFFGQGTRLTVV.

The CDR3 loop reads CASSRIRGSGGEKLFF. CDR3 nucleotides: TGTGCCAGCAGTCGAATCCGGGGCTCAGGGGGCGAAAAACTGTTTTTT. The V and J genes are TRBV2 and TRBJ1-4, with 8 bases aligning to TRBD1. The V gene end was trimmed by 5 bases and the J gene end by 8 bases; junction bases not matched to a gene: 13. CDR1 is SNHLY, CDR2 FYNNEI, per germline. CDR3 length: 16 amino acids.

Remarks on this clone: This same CDR3 is encoded by further DNA sequences in the sample. The genes are TRBV7-8 and TRBJ1-2; D gene uncertain. The V end lost 2 bases, the J end lost 0 bases, and 4 bases lay between the germline ends. The CDR3 extends over 13 amino acids. Germline-derived CDR1 and CDR2 are SGHVS and FQNEAQ. The CDR3 protein is CASSLSTNYGYTF. The CDR3 nucleotides read TGTGCCAGCAGCTTAAGTACTAACTATGGCTACACCTTC.

The chain couples TRBV11-2 to TRBJ2-5, with 12 bases aligning to TRBD2. Trimming removed 5 bases from V and 1 base from J; junction bases left unmatched: 5. CDR1 and CDR2 (germline): SGHAT, FQNNGV. The CDR3 has 16 amino acids. The CDR3 DNA reads TGTGCCAGCAGCATAGGACTAGCGGGGATCCAAGAGACCCAGTACTTC. This sequence encodes CASSIGLAGIQETQYF.

This CDR3 is CASSVRDSFNEKLFF. In nucleotides, the CDR3 is TGTGCCAGCAGCGTCCGGGACAGCTTTAATGAAAAACTGTTTTTT. The chain couples TRBV7-2 to TRBJ1-4; 7 bases are shared with TRBD1. The CDR3 sequence is 15 residues long. The J segment lost 4 bases and the V segment lost 5 bases, leaving 7 bases of the junction unmatched. The V gene's germline CDR1 is SGHTA and CDR2 FQGNSA.

The chain employs TRBV19 and TRBJ1-2; 7 nucleotides align to TRBD1. The CDR3 consists of 13 residues. Germline CDR1 LNHDA, CDR2 SQIVND (reference sequence). V dropped 1 base and J dropped 6; count of bases not matched to a gene: 2. CDR3 DNA sequence: TGTGCCAGTAGTATAGTCCAGGGGGATGGCTACACCTTC. The encoded protein is CASSIVQGDGYTF.

The chain has TRBV28 and TRBJ2-7, with D unresolved. The germline V gene has CDR1 MDHEN and CDR2 SYDVKM. V was trimmed by 8 bases and J by 4 bases, leaving 9 bases between them. The CDR3 contains 11 residues. The CDR3 protein is CASARDYEQYF. CDR3 sequence (DNA): TGTGCCAGCGCTAGGGATTACGAGCAGTACTTC.

The chain has TRBV11-2 and TRBJ2-1; 10 bases align to TRBD2. CDR3 length: 16 residues. V dropped 2 bases and J dropped 4; count of bases not matched to a gene: 5. Germline V gene data show CDR1 as SGHAT and CDR2 as FQNNGV. This CDR3 reads CASSLYSGGIYNEQFF. CDR3 sequence (DNA): TGTGCCAGCAGCTTATATAGCGGGGGGATTTACAATGAGCAGTTCTTC.

The chain uses TRBV5-1 and TRBJ2-1; possible D gene TRBD2, 5 bases. CDR1 is SGHRS and CDR2 is YFSETQ in the germline V gene. This CDR3 is 14 amino acids long. Trimming left V 0 bases short and J 6 bases short, with 10 bases between. CDR3 in DNA: TGCGCCAGCAGCTTGGCCCTTGCGGGCAATGAGCAGTTCTTC. Encoded protein: CASSLALAGNEQFF.

The chain recombines TRBV13 with TRBJ1-3; D may be TRBD1 (6 bases). The V end was cut by 7 bases, the J end by 2 bases, with 12 bases between. This CDR3 region has 14 residues. Germline CDR1 is PRHDT and CDR2 is FYEKMQ (reference sequence). The CDR3 DNA sequence: TGTGCCAGCAACCGAGGGGGGCCTGGAAACACCATATATTTT. Translation: CASNRGGPGNTIYF.

This clone was seen a few times. The rearrangement uses TRBV5-6 and TRBJ1-2; perhaps TRBD1 as D (5 bases). The CDR3 is 13 amino acids. The germline V and J ends were trimmed by 4 bases and 4 bases, with 11 bases remaining between them. Germline CDR1 reads SGHDT; CDR2 reads YYEEEE. The CDR3 region is CASSPGGSYGYTF. The DNA for the CDR3 is TGTGCCAGCAGCCCCGGGGGGAGCTATGGCTACACCTTC.

The rearrangement joins TRBV6-5 to TRBJ1-6; no firm D call. Germline CDR1 MNHEY, CDR2 SVGAGI. This CDR3 is built from 11 residues. V was trimmed by 7 bases and J by 9 bases, leaving 7 bases between them. CDR3 nucleotides: TGTGCCAGCACCCGATCTTCACCCCTCCACTTT. Protein product: CASTRSSPLHF.

The rearrangement uses TRBV11-2 and TRBJ2-1; 7 nucleotides match TRBD1. The J segment lost 13 bases and the V segment lost 5 bases, leaving 14 bases of the junction unmatched. CDR3 length equals 14 residues. Germline V gene lookup returns CDR1 SGHAT and CDR2 FQNNGV. For the CDR3, the DNA is TGTGCCAGCAGCCACCCTTCGGGACAGAATATTCAGTTCTTC. Translating gives CASSHPSGQNIQFF.

The gene calls are TRBV19 and TRBJ1-2, with unresolved D. The CDR3 consists of 13 residues. The germline V and J ends were trimmed by 3 bases and 2 bases, with 7 bases remaining between them. CDR1 is LNHDA and CDR2 is SQIVND in the germline V gene (reference sequence). The CDR3 is CASSIGRNYGYTF. CDR3 nucleotide sequence: TGTGCCAGTAGTATCGGGAGAAACTATGGCTACACCTTC. Together with reference TRBV19 and TRBJ1-2, the CDR3 gives the full variable domain: DGGITQSPKYLFRKEGQNVTLSCEQNLNHDAMYWYRQDPGQGLRLIYYSQIVNDFQKGDIAEGYSVSREKKESFPLTVTSAQKNPTAFYLCASSIGRNYGYTFGSGTRLTVV.

V usage is TRBV7-9 and J usage is TRBJ1-2; the match to TRBD1 covers 10 bases. The J segment lost 4 bases and the V segment lost 1 base, leaving 6 bases of the junction unmatched. Germline V CDR1 and CDR2: SEHNR, FQNEAQ (reference sequence). The CDR3 has 16 residues. CDR3 sequence: CASSLGTGGLGYGYTF. The CDR3 bases are TGTGCCAGCAGCTTAGGGACAGGGGGGCTCGGCTATGGCTACACCTTC.

The rearrangement links TRBV14 to TRBJ2-2; D not certain. The CDR3 sequence is 14 residues long. Trimming cost V 4 bases and J 2 bases, with 8 bases left between them. CDR1 SGHDN and CDR2 FVKESK come from the germline V gene. CDR3 DNA: TGTGCCAGCAGCCCGGCCTTAAACACCGGGGAGCTGTTTTTT. It codes for CASSPALNTGELFF.

The chain couples TRBV6-5 to TRBJ2-3; 9 bases are shared with TRBD2. Germline V lookup: CDR1 MNHEY, CDR2 SVGAGI. The CDR3 has 16 residues. V gave up 2 bases and J gave up 2 bases; unmatched junction bases: 5. CDR3 residues: CASSYGTSHLTDTQYF. The DNA for the CDR3 is TGTGCCAGCAGTTACGGGACTAGCCACCTCACAGATACGCAGTATTTT.